A selection of T cell receptor beta chains follows, all from one sample in a study of T-cell memory formation after mild COVID-19. MiXCR was run by TCRdb on the 5' RACE reads, yielding one entry per CDR3 protein. This repertoire shows about 250,000 distinct CDR3 sequences, just over 15% found once; its top ten account for approximately 2.1%. Sequencing input: PBMCs or a T cell subset sorted from them (not recorded which). These receptors came from an adult woman who had mild COVID-19 (a few samples of this study predate the infection). Cell type and time point are not known. CDR3s include the opening cysteine and the closing phenylalanine or tryptophan. The order of the fields is J gene, clone size, V gene, D gene, CDR3 protein, CDR3 DNA. The D gene is left open where the match is weak. A clone size is listed for some rows: how often the clone was seen (once, few, many), or a class if it is expanded.

j_call: TRBJ2-5
clone_size: once
v_call: TRBV20-1
d_call: TRBD2
cdr3_aa: CSAGPTSGGALETQYF
cdr3_nt: TGCAGTGCTGGGCCGACTAGCGGGGGGGCATTAGAGACCCAGTACTTC

j_call: TRBJ2-7
clone_size: -
v_call: TRBV7-2
d_call: -
cdr3_aa: CASSTGTINEQYF
cdr3_nt: TGTGCCAGCAGCACCGGGACAATCAACGAGCAGTACTTC

j_call: TRBJ2-3
clone_size: -
v_call: TRBV3-1
d_call: -
cdr3_aa: CASSQDKVQGGDTQYF
cdr3_nt: TGTGCCAGCAGCCAAGATAAGGTGCAGGGAGGCGATACGCAGTATTTT

j_call: TRBJ2-4
clone_size: few
v_call: TRBV9
d_call: -
cdr3_aa: CASSVTPQGGNIQYF
cdr3_nt: TGTGCCAGCAGCGTAACGCCCCAGGGGGGTAACATTCAGTACTTC

j_call: TRBJ1-5
clone_size: -
v_call: TRBV12-3/TRBV12-4
d_call: -
cdr3_aa: CASSFMGLRPQHF
cdr3_nt: TGTGCCAGCAGTTTTATGGGGTTGAGGCCCCAGCATTTT

j_call: TRBJ1-2
clone_size: few
v_call: TRBV27
d_call: -
cdr3_aa: CASSTTANYGYTF
cdr3_nt: TGTGCCAGCAGTACGACAGCTAACTATGGCTACACCTTC

j_call: TRBJ2-2
clone_size: few
v_call: TRBV19
d_call: TRBD2
cdr3_aa: CASRAGAPGELFF
cdr3_nt: TGTGCCAGTAGGGCGGGAGCCCCCGGGGAGCTGTTTTTT

j_call: TRBJ1-1
clone_size: -
v_call: TRBV11-2
d_call: -
cdr3_aa: CASSLVSRGNEAFF
cdr3_nt: TGTGCCAGCAGCTTAGTGTCCAGGGGCAATGAAGCTTTCTTT

j_call: TRBJ2-5
clone_size: few
v_call: TRBV30
d_call: TRBD2
cdr3_aa: CAWSSFGGRGQETQYF
cdr3_nt: TGTGCCTGGAGTTCTTTTGGCGGGAGGGGACAAGAGACCCAGTACTTC

j_call: TRBJ2-3
clone_size: -
v_call: TRBV18
d_call: -
cdr3_aa: CASSPRKEWLGTDTQYF
cdr3_nt: TGTGCCAGCTCACCAAGGAAAGAGTGGCTCGGGACAGATACGCAGTATTTT

j_call: TRBJ2-1
clone_size: few
v_call: TRBV7-8
d_call: -
cdr3_aa: CASSLATWENEQFF
cdr3_nt: TGTGCCAGCAGCTTAGCCACATGGGAGAATGAGCAGTTCTTC

j_call: TRBJ2-5
clone_size: many
v_call: TRBV2
d_call: -
cdr3_aa: CASSVAISETQYF
cdr3_nt: TGTGCCAGCAGTGTCGCCATTTCCGAGACCCAGTACTTC

j_call: TRBJ2-1
clone_size: few
v_call: TRBV9
d_call: -
cdr3_aa: CASSVTITEDNEQFF
cdr3_nt: TGTGCCAGCAGCGTAACCATCACGGAGGACAATGAGCAGTTCTTC

j_call: TRBJ2-7
clone_size: -
v_call: TRBV3-1
d_call: TRBD2
cdr3_aa: CASSPRVGGRAPYEQYF
cdr3_nt: TGTGCCAGCAGCCCCCGGGTAGGCGGGAGAGCCCCCTACGAGCAGTACTTC

j_call: TRBJ2-3
clone_size: -
v_call: TRBV12-3/TRBV12-4
d_call: TRBD2
cdr3_aa: CASSSSWTSGGDTQYF
cdr3_nt: TGTGCCAGCAGCTCTTCCTGGACTAGCGGGGGGGATACGCAGTATTTT

j_call: TRBJ2-2
clone_size: -
v_call: TRBV4-1
d_call: -
cdr3_aa: CASTNLYGLVATGELFF
cdr3_nt: TGCGCCAGCACAAACCTATACGGGTTAGTGGCCACCGGGGAGCTGTTTTTT

j_call: TRBJ2-5
clone_size: -
v_call: TRBV20-1
d_call: TRBD2
cdr3_aa: CSATGLEKETQYF
cdr3_nt: TGCAGTGCTACGGGACTAGAGAAAGAGACCCAGTACTTC

j_call: TRBJ2-1
clone_size: -
v_call: TRBV24-1
d_call: -
cdr3_aa: CATSGMRGQYNEQFF
cdr3_nt: TGTGCCACCAGTGGTATGCGTGGGCAATACAATGAGCAGTTCTTC

j_call: TRBJ2-1
clone_size: -
v_call: TRBV2
d_call: TRBD2
cdr3_aa: CASSEEFGGGNEQFF
cdr3_nt: TGTGCCAGCAGTGAAGAGTTTGGGGGAGGGAATGAGCAGTTCTTC

j_call: TRBJ2-3
clone_size: many
v_call: TRBV20-1
d_call: TRBD2
cdr3_aa: CSASSGGDTTDTQYF
cdr3_nt: TGCAGTGCTTCTAGCGGGGGGGACACCACAGATACGCAGTATTTT

j_call: TRBJ1-2
clone_size: few
v_call: TRBV7-9
d_call: -
cdr3_aa: CASSLGGTNYGYTF
cdr3_nt: TGTGCCAGCAGCTTAGGGGGTACGAACTATGGCTACACCTTC

j_call: TRBJ2-2
clone_size: few
v_call: TRBV20-1
d_call: -
cdr3_aa: CSARGPLTSSGELFF
cdr3_nt: TGCAGTGCTAGAGGTCCCCTGACTAGTTCCGGGGAGCTGTTTTTT

j_call: TRBJ2-3
clone_size: -
v_call: TRBV20-1
d_call: -
cdr3_aa: CSAPFGGSSTDTQYF
cdr3_nt: TGCAGTGCTCCCTTCGGCGGATCTAGCACAGATACGCAGTATTTT

j_call: TRBJ2-2
clone_size: once
v_call: TRBV7-2
d_call: TRBD2
cdr3_aa: CASSPKGLAGGGELLF
cdr3_nt: TGTGCCAGCAGCCCTAAGGGGCTAGCGGGAGGGGGGGAGCTGCTTTTT

j_call: TRBJ2-5
clone_size: few
v_call: TRBV4-3
d_call: TRBD1
cdr3_aa: CASSQDPGQGEETQYF
cdr3_nt: TGCGCCAGCAGCCAGGACCCGGGACAGGGGGAGGAGACCCAGTACTTC

j_call: TRBJ1-4
clone_size: -
v_call: TRBV9
d_call: -
cdr3_aa: CASSVLDQSNEKLFF
cdr3_nt: TGTGCCAGCAGCGTACTGGATCAGTCTAATGAAAAACTGTTTTTT

j_call: TRBJ1-5
clone_size: -
v_call: TRBV20-1
d_call: -
cdr3_aa: CSAARGNSNQPQHF
cdr3_nt: TGCAGTGCCGCCCGGGGGAATAGCAATCAGCCCCAGCATTTT

j_call: TRBJ1-2
clone_size: few
v_call: TRBV7-3
d_call: -
cdr3_aa: CASSLYQGSIYGYTF
cdr3_nt: TGTGCCAGCAGCTTATATCAGGGCAGCATCTATGGCTACACCTTC

j_call: TRBJ1-5
clone_size: few
v_call: TRBV6-2/TRBV6-3
d_call: -
cdr3_aa: CASRDYSNQPQHF
cdr3_nt: TGTGCCAGCAGAGATTATAGCAATCAGCCCCAGCATTTT

j_call: TRBJ2-5
clone_size: -
v_call: TRBV2
d_call: -
cdr3_aa: CASRGLDGETQYF
cdr3_nt: TGTGCCAGCCGGGGGCTCGACGGAGAGACCCAGTACTTC

j_call: TRBJ2-3
clone_size: -
v_call: TRBV2
d_call: -
cdr3_aa: CASSPAGSTDTQYF
cdr3_nt: TGTGCCAGCAGTCCGGCCGGTAGCACAGATACGCAGTATTTT

j_call: TRBJ2-3
clone_size: few
v_call: TRBV10-3
d_call: -
cdr3_aa: CAVSTGPDTQYF
cdr3_nt: TGTGCCGTCTCGACTGGGCCAGATACGCAGTATTTT

j_call: TRBJ2-7
clone_size: -
v_call: TRBV12-3/TRBV12-4
d_call: TRBD1
cdr3_aa: CASSFNPGTGGYEQYF
cdr3_nt: TGTGCCAGCAGTTTCAACCCCGGGACAGGGGGCTACGAGCAGTACTTC

j_call: TRBJ2-7
clone_size: -
v_call: TRBV7-6
d_call: TRBD1
cdr3_aa: CASSLTGAEQYF
cdr3_nt: TGTGCCAGCAGCCTGACAGGGGCCGAGCAGTACTTC

j_call: TRBJ1-6
clone_size: few
v_call: TRBV4-1
d_call: TRBD1
cdr3_aa: CASSQPDRGKTPLHF
cdr3_nt: TGCGCCAGCAGCCAACCCGACAGGGGAAAGACACCCCTCCACTTT

j_call: TRBJ1-1
clone_size: few
v_call: TRBV19
d_call: -
cdr3_aa: CASSILEGEAFF
cdr3_nt: TGTGCCAGTAGTATCTTGGAGGGTGAAGCTTTCTTT

j_call: TRBJ1-1
clone_size: -
v_call: TRBV19
d_call: -
cdr3_aa: CASSSTWRMNTEAFF
cdr3_nt: TGTGCCAGTAGTAGCACATGGCGAATGAACACTGAAGCTTTCTTT